Following are 5 T cell receptor beta chains from one sample sequenced in a study of stem cell transplantation in POMP-related autoinflammatory disease. The method was immunoSEQ multiplex PCR; TCRdb's version includes in-frame clones alone and lacks a portion of them. The sample holds thousands of clones, around 90% seen once. This material consisted of Tregs from PBMCs, taken after stem cell transplantation. The receptor source for this set is a human patient with POMP-related autoinflammation and immune dysregulation (PRAID). The graft donor may have contributed some T cells.

The genes are TRBV2 and TRBJ2-2; TRBD1 might be the D (6 bases). The V end was cut by 6 bases, the J end by 6 bases, with 8 bases between. Per germline, CDR1 SNHLY and CDR2 FYNNEI. The CDR3 spans 12 residues. In DNA form, the CDR3 reads TGTGCCAGCAGGGGACAAGCCGGGGAGCTGTTTTTT. Its protein product is CASRGQAGELFF.

The chain recombines TRBV28 with TRBJ2-1, with TRBD2 matching over 11 bases. V was clipped by 5 bases and J by 8 bases; unmatched bases: 11. The germline V gene encodes CDR1 MDHEN and CDR2 SYDVKM. The CDR3 contains 16 residues. The CDR3 sequence: CASSPPIAGGRDEQFF. The CDR3 DNA reads as TGTGCCAGCAGTCCACCCATAGCGGGAGGGCGGGATGAGCAGTTCTTC.

This chain uses TRBV28 with TRBJ2-7, with D possibly matching TRBD1 (6 bases). The CDR3 covers 13 residues. The germline V gene encodes CDR1 MDHEN and CDR2 SYDVKM. The V end was cut by 5 bases, the J end by 4 bases, with 12 bases between. The CDR3 DNA sequence: TGTGCCAGCAGTACCGGGACACTATACGAGCAGTACTTC. Translating it yields CASSTGTLYEQYF.

V gene TRBV18 combines with J gene TRBJ2-5; D unclear. There are 16 residues in the CDR3. Germline CDR1 is KGHSH and CDR2 is LQKENI. V was trimmed by 4 bases and J by 5 bases, leaving 20 bases between them. The CDR3 spells CASSRGSLESTETQYF. DNA of the CDR3: TGTGCCAGCTCACGTGGCAGTTTGGAGAGCACGGAGACCCAGTACTTC. Full variable domain (outside the CDR3, taken from reference TRBV18 and TRBJ2-5): NAGVMQNPRHLVRRRGQEARLRCSPMKGHSHVYWYRQLPEEGLKFMVYLQKENIIDESGMPKERFSAEFPKEGPSILRIQQVVRGDSAAYFCASSRGSLESTETQYFGPGTRLLVL.

This chain joins TRBV19 and TRBJ2-3; D is perhaps TRBD1 or TRBD2 (5 bases each). V shed 1 base and J shed 0 bases, with 8 bases lying between them. CDR1 is LNHDA, CDR2 SQIVND, per germline (reference sequence). The CDR3 contains 15 residues. The chain's CDR3 is CASSIVRGSTDTQYF. The CDR3 nucleotides are TGTGCCAGTAGTATAGTGAGGGGCAGCACAGATACGCAGTATTTT.